The 31 T cell receptor beta chains given below trace back to one sample, sequenced in a study of OX40 agonist ivuxolimab in advanced cancers. The data were produced by immunoSEQ multiplex PCR, yet TCRdb's version contains in-frame clones alone and is incomplete. The sample shows 70,000 to 95,000 clones, under 95% of them seen only once. Sequencing was performed on CD4+ or CD8+ T cells sorted from blood, taken in a trial of the OX40 agonist ivuxolimab. These receptors were collected from an adult with an advanced solid tumor such as melanoma, head and neck, liver or kidney cancer.

The V gene is TRBV9, the J gene TRBJ2-2; 8 nucleotides line up with TRBD1. The CDR3 consists of 17 residues. The V and J ends lost 3 bases and 7 bases, in that order; junction bases with no gene match: 14. Germline V lookup: CDR1 SGDLS, CDR2 YYNGEE. The CDR3 here is CASSEPGQGQEHGELFF. As DNA, the CDR3 is TGTGCCAGCAGCGAACCCGGACAGGGTCAGGAGCACGGGGAGCTGTTTTTT.

The chain has TRBV28 and TRBJ2-7, with D perhaps matching TRBD1 (6 bases). Germline CDR1 MDHEN, CDR2 SYDVKM. This CDR3 comprises 14 residues. Trimming stripped 6 bases from V and 3 bases from J, with 15 bases between. CDR3 coding DNA: TGTGCCAGCAGGTGGACAGCCGGGATCTACGAGCAGTACTTC. As protein: CASRWTAGIYEQYF.

This chain joins TRBV28 and TRBJ1-4; no firm D call. Trimming removed 3 bases from V and 3 bases from J, with 11 bases in between. The CDR3 consists of 15 residues. Germline-derived CDR1 and CDR2 are MDHEN and SYDVKM. CDR3 sequence reads: CASSLLEGANEKLFF. CDR3 nucleotides: TGTGCCAGCAGTTTGCTGGAGGGAGCTAATGAAAAACTGTTTTTT.

The V call is TRBV7-6, the J call TRBJ1-5; D not resolved. Germline CDR1 and CDR2: SGHVS and FNYEAQ. The CDR3 loop spans 15 amino acids. V was clipped by 3 bases and J by 0 bases, with 9 bases between them. CDR3 DNA sequence: TGTGCCAGCAGCTTGGGAGCGGATAGCAATCAGCCCCAGCATTTT. It yields the protein CASSLGADSNQPQHF.

The rearrangement uses TRBV2 and TRBJ2-7; 10 bases line up with TRBD1. Unmatched junction bases numbered 11, after V lost 6 bases and J lost 6 bases. The germline gives CDR1 SNHLY, CDR2 FYNNEI. The CDR3 covers 15 residues. The CDR3 protein is CASRAPRTGGGEQYF. The CDR3, as DNA: TGTGCCAGCAGAGCGCCGAGGACAGGGGGTGGCGAGCAGTACTTC.

The chain employs TRBV27 and TRBJ1-5; possible D gene TRBD1, 5 bases. Germline CDR1 reads MNHEY; CDR2 reads SMNVEV (reference sequence). The CDR3 has 14 residues. Trimming removed 3 bases at V and 9 bases at J, with 15 bases between. CDR3 DNA: TGTGCCAGCAGTTTGGGGGAGGGCGGATGGCCCCAGCATTTT. Encoded protein: CASSLGEGGWPQHF.

The chain uses TRBV5-4 and TRBJ2-7; D remains ambiguous. Trimming cost V 2 bases and J 3 bases, with 6 bases left between them. CDR1 is SGHNT and CDR2 is YYREEE in the germline V gene (reference sequence). The CDR3 is 12 amino acids. CDR3 region: CASSFADYEQYF. For the CDR3, the DNA is TGTGCCAGCAGCTTTGCCGACTACGAGCAGTACTTC.

J is TRBJ1-1 and V is TRBV4-3; unclear D gene. Germline V gives CDR1 LGHNA, CDR2 YSLEER. The CDR3 extends over 15 amino acids. V shed 1 base and J shed 0 bases, with 9 bases lying between them. CDR3 DNA: TGCGCCAGCAGCCAAGCTCGGGATATGAACACTGAAGCTTTCTTT. Residues: CASSQARDMNTEAFF.

The genes are TRBV11-2 and TRBJ1-2; 9 nucleotides line up with TRBD1. CDR1 is SGHAT, CDR2 FQNNGV, per germline. Trimming cost V 1 base and J 8 bases; bases outside gene matches: 5. The CDR3 extends over 14 amino acids. DNA of the CDR3: TGTGCCAGCAGCTTAGGCCGGGACAGGGCGGGCTACACCTTC. Encoded protein: CASSLGRDRAGYTF.

This chain links TRBV6-5 with TRBJ1-1; D ambiguous. The germline V gene has CDR1 MNHEY and CDR2 SVGAGI. This CDR3 comprises 10 residues. The V end lost 2 bases, the J end lost 8 bases, and 3 bases lay between the germline ends. This chain's CDR3 is CASSYIEAFF. The CDR3 bases are TGTGCCAGCAGTTACATCGAAGCTTTCTTT.

CDR3: CASSPSGGLTGELFF. CDR3 coding DNA: TGTGCCAGCAGTCCTAGCGGGGGGCTCACCGGGGAGCTGTTTTTT. The chain couples TRBV27 to TRBJ2-2; 11 bases agree with TRBD2. Germline V gene sequence: CDR1 MNHEY, CDR2 SMNVEV (reference sequence). The ends lost 5 bases at V and 4 bases at J; junction bases unmatched: 3. The CDR3 consists of 15 residues.

This chain joins TRBV2 and TRBJ1-6, with TRBD1 matching over 8 bases. The CDR3 runs 15 residues. Germline V gives CDR1 SNHLY, CDR2 FYNNEI. Germline trimming cut 5 bases from V and 7 bases from J; bases unmatched to any gene: 7. CDR3 in amino acids: CASSRRTGNNSPLHF. For the CDR3, the DNA is TGTGCCAGCAGTCGGAGGACAGGGAACAATTCACCCCTCCACTTT.

The chain has TRBV2 and TRBJ1-6; D not resolved. Trimming took 2 bases from V and 7 from J, leaving 6 bases between them. Germline V gene lookup returns CDR1 SNHLY and CDR2 FYNNEI. This CDR3 has 13 residues. This CDR3 reads CASSEWQNSPLHF. CDR3 in DNA: TGTGCCAGCAGTGAATGGCAGAATTCACCCCTCCACTTT.

V gene TRBV15 combines with J gene TRBJ2-5; D is undetermined. V was trimmed by 0 bases and J by 13 bases, leaving 6 bases between them. The CDR3 runs 10 residues. In germline, CDR1 is LNHNV, CDR2 YYDKDF (reference sequence). CDR3: CATSRDKLYF. The CDR3 coding sequence is TGTGCCACCAGCAGAGATAAATTGTACTTC.

The rearrangement joins TRBV5-1 to TRBJ2-2; a weak D match, TRBD1 (6 bases). Per the germline V gene, CDR1 is SGHRS and CDR2 is YFSETQ. This CDR3 is 12 amino acids long. The V gene lost 2 bases and the J gene lost 8 bases, with 7 bases spanning the gap. The CDR3 region has the DNA TGCGCCAGCAGCTTCGGACAGGGGGAGCTGTTTTTT. It specifies CASSFGQGELFF.

J is TRBJ2-2 and V is TRBV5-1; the D is unclear. V shed 4 bases and J shed 3 bases, with 10 bases lying between them. CDR1 and CDR2 from the germline V gene are SGHRS and YFSETQ. The CDR3 runs to 14 residues. Here the CDR3 DNA reads TGCGCCAGCAGCCTGAGGTGGGACACCGGGGAGCTGTTTTTT. It encodes CASSLRWDTGELFF. The variable domain in full, with the rest retrieved from reference TRBV5-1 and TRBJ2-2, is KAGVTQTPRYLIKTRGQQVTLSCSPISGHRSVSWYQQTPGQGLQFLFEYFSETQRNKGNFPGRFSGRQFSNSRSEMNVSTLELGDSALYLCASSLRWDTGELFFGEGSRLTVL.

V and J are TRBV6-6 and TRBJ2-7; no firm D call. Trimming pared 6 bases from V and 3 bases from J, leaving 12 bases between. Germline CDR1 reads MNHNY; CDR2 reads SVGAGI (reference sequence). This CDR3 has 13 residues. The CDR3 DNA reads TGTGCCAGCAGGGCAACAGATTACTACGAGCAGTACTTC. As protein: CASRATDYYEQYF.

This chain links TRBV7-9 with TRBJ2-7, with D unresolved. V lost 4 bases and J lost 0, with 13 bases in between. This CDR3 has 15 residues. Germline V gives CDR1 SEHNR, CDR2 FQNEAQ (reference sequence). CDR3 bases: TGTGCCAGCAGCTCCCCGGCGACCGTCTCCTACGAGCAGTACTTC. It codes for CASSSPATVSYEQYF.

On this clone: The same CDR3 can be traced to other DNA sequences in this sample. This chain connects TRBV27 to TRBJ2-7; the D is unclear. Germline CDR1 and CDR2: MNHEY and SMNVEV (reference sequence). The CDR3 has 14 amino acids. V lost 3 bases and J 0 bases, leaving 9 bases between the germline ends. In DNA form, the CDR3 reads TGTGCCAGCAGTTTCTCCGGAAGCTCCTACGAGCAGTACTTC. This translates into CASSFSGSSYEQYF.

The genes are TRBV7-9 and TRBJ2-1; 8 positions match TRBD1. This CDR3 is 16 amino acids long. Trimming cost V 5 bases and J 4 bases; bases outside gene matches: 10. In germline, CDR1 is SEHNR, CDR2 FQNEAQ (reference sequence). The CDR3 loop reads CASSPPRDRSYNEQFF. The CDR3 nucleotides read TGTGCCAGCAGCCCTCCCCGGGACAGGAGTTACAATGAGCAGTTCTTC.

This chain uses TRBV19 with TRBJ2-7; perhaps TRBD2 as D (6 bases). CDR1 and CDR2 (germline): LNHDA, SQIVND (reference sequence). V was shortened by 5 bases and J by 2 bases, with 13 bases between the two germline ends. CDR3 length equals 14 residues. The CDR3 DNA reads TGTGCCAGTAGTCCTGGAGGGACGGCCTACGAGCAGTACTTC. Translating gives CASSPGGTAYEQYF. The variable domain in full, completed from reference TRBV19 and TRBJ2-7, reads DGGITQSPKYLFRKEGQNVTLSCEQNLNHDAMYWYRQDPGQGLRLIYYSQIVNDFQKGDIAEGYSVSREKKESFPLTVTSAQKNPTAFYLCASSPGGTAYEQYFGPGTRLTVT.

The gene calls are TRBV29-1 and TRBJ2-7, with D possibly being TRBD1 (5 bases). Trimming cost V 2 bases and J 3 bases, with 5 bases left between them. Germline V CDR1 and CDR2: SQVTM, ANQGSEA. The CDR3 has 11 residues. CDR3 DNA sequence: TGCAGCGTTGAAAGGGGCTACGAGCAGTACTTC. Protein sequence: CSVERGYEQYF.

The V call is TRBV9, the J call TRBJ2-7; possible D gene TRBD1, 5 bases. V lost 5 bases and J 7 bases, leaving 13 bases between the germline ends. The CDR3 covers 12 residues. Germline V gives CDR1 SGDLS, CDR2 YYNGEE. The CDR3 coding sequence is TGTGCCAGCAGGCAGGGTTCATGTGAGCAGTACTTC. Translated, it gives CASRQGSCEQYF.

The V and J genes are TRBV4-3 and TRBJ2-3, with 9 bases aligning to TRBD1. CDR3 length: 15 residues. Germline V gene lookup returns CDR1 LGHNA and CDR2 YSLEER. The trim removed 6 bases at V and 4 bases at J, leaving 8 bases unmatched. CDR3 DNA sequence: TGCGCCAGCAGTCAAAACAGGGGGCGCTCAGATACGCAGTATTTT. Protein: CASSQNRGRSDTQYF.

The V call is TRBV7-9, the J call TRBJ2-7, with D unresolved. V shed 4 bases and J shed 5 bases, with 6 bases lying between them. The germline CDR1 and CDR2 sequences are SEHNR and FQNEAQ (reference sequence). The CDR3 runs to 11 residues. Written as DNA, the CDR3 is TGTGCCAGCAGCTACCTTGACGAGCAGTACTTC. As protein: CASSYLDEQYF.

The V gene is TRBV27, the J gene TRBJ2-5; D is tentatively TRBD1 or TRBD2 (5 bases each). Germline V gives CDR1 MNHEY, CDR2 SMNVEV (reference sequence). V gave up 3 bases and J gave up 1 base, with 12 bases separating them. This CDR3 has 15 amino acids. CDR3 DNA: TGTGCCAGCAGTTTTATCGGGGACCCCCAAGAGACCCAGTACTTC. Its protein is CASSFIGDPQETQYF.

This chain links TRBV27 with TRBJ2-2; unclear D gene. Germline CDR1 MNHEY, CDR2 SMNVEV (reference sequence). Trimming removed 0 bases from V and 4 bases from J, with 9 bases in between. The CDR3 runs to 15 residues. The CDR3 here is CASSLSGPLTGELFF. The CDR3 DNA sequence: TGTGCCAGCAGTTTATCTGGACCACTCACCGGGGAGCTGTTTTTT.

The chain has TRBV21-1 and TRBJ2-1; the D segment call TRBD2 is taken from the table without a DNA check. TRBV21-1 is designated a pseudogene. The CDR3 covers 15 residues. As DNA, the CDR3 is TGTGCCAGCAGCAACCCCGAAGGAGCCTACAATGAGCAGTTCTTC. It encodes CASSNPEGAYNEQFF.

This clone was counted a single time. CDR3 sequence (DNA): TGTGCCAGCAGTTTATCGGGGGGGACAGGTCCTGAAAAACTGTTTTTT. Translating gives CASSLSGGTGPEKLFF. This rearrangement joins TRBV27 to TRBJ1-4, with 8 bases matching TRBD1. Trimming removed 0 bases from V and 7 bases from J; junction bases left unmatched: 7. Germline V gene data show CDR1 as MNHEY and CDR2 as SMNVEV (reference sequence). CDR3 size: 16 residues. The whole variable domain, filled in from reference TRBV27 and TRBJ1-4, reads EAQVTQNPRYLITVTGKKLTVTCSQNMNHEYMSWYRQDPGLGLRQIYYSMNVEVTDKGDVPEGYKVSRKEKRNFPLILESPSPNQTSLYFCASSLSGGTGPEKLFFGSGTQLSVL.

J is TRBJ2-7 and V is TRBV27; TRBD1 is a possible D gene (6 bases). The CDR3 contains 14 residues. The germline V and J ends were trimmed by 2 bases and 2 bases, with 10 bases remaining between them. Germline-derived CDR1 and CDR2 are MNHEY and SMNVEV (reference sequence). This CDR3 is CASSLGQPAYEQYF. The DNA for the CDR3 is TGTGCCAGCAGTTTAGGACAGCCCGCCTACGAGCAGTACTTC.

The chain recombines TRBV19 with TRBJ1-1; D may be TRBD1 (6 bases). This CDR3 contains 17 residues. Trimming cost V 3 bases and J 0 bases, with 17 bases left between them. CDR1 is LNHDA and CDR2 is SQIVND in the germline V gene (reference sequence). The DNA of the CDR3 is TGTGCCAGTAGTATCAGGACAGAGCAGTTAGTGAACACTGAAGCTTTCTTT. It translates to CASSIRTEQLVNTEAFF.